These 10 T cell receptor beta chains came from one sample sequenced in a study of CD8 T cells in Susac syndrome. An amount of RNA that ranged from about 0.45 to 1 ug was reverse transcribed with random hexamers. Via MiXCR, TCRdb re-called the immunoSEQ multiplex PCR reads, giving one row per CDR3 protein. The sample holds 100,000 to 150,000 distinct CDR3 sequences; just over 90% are singletons and the top ten take roughly 0.3%. Sequencing was performed on CD8+ T cells from PBMCs. These receptors all stem from a human donor with multiple sclerosis.

The chain is built from TRBV7-6 and TRBJ2-3; D might be TRBD1 (6 bases). The V gene's germline CDR1 is SGHVS and CDR2 FNYEAQ. CDR3 size: 16 residues. V lost 5 bases and J 2 bases, leaving 17 bases between the germline ends. Here the CDR3 reads CASSPGTGTYTDTQYF. CDR3 bases: TGTGCCAGCAGCCCGGGGACCGGGACATACACAGATACGCAGTATTTT.

V usage is TRBV30 and J usage is TRBJ2-1; TRBD1 matches 9 bases. J was trimmed by 6 bases and V by 0 bases; bases with no gene match: 3. The CDR3 is 14 residues long. The germline V gene has CDR1 GTSNPN and CDR2 SVGIG (reference sequence). The CDR3 DNA follows: TGTGCCTGGAGTGTACGGACAGGGGCCAATGAGCAGTTCTTC. Encoded protein: CAWSVRTGANEQFF. Together with reference TRBV30 and TRBJ2-1, the CDR3 gives the full variable domain: SQTIHQWPATLVQPVGSPLSLECTVEGTSNPNLYWYRQAAGRGLQLLFYSVGIGQISSEVPQNLSASRPQDRQFILSSKKLLLSDSGFYLCAWSVRTGANEQFFGPGTRLTVL.

V usage is TRBV5-6 and J usage is TRBJ2-7, with 7 nucleotides matching TRBD1. The germline CDR1 and CDR2 sequences are SGHDT and YYEEEE. With V trimmed by 4 bases and J by 0 bases, 4 bases remained unmatched. This CDR3 comprises 14 residues. The CDR3 nucleotides are TGTGCCAGCAGCCAGGACAGGAGCTCCTACGAGCAGTACTTC. This sequence encodes CASSQDRSSYEQYF.

This clonotype was recorded once. The chain is built from TRBV27 and TRBJ2-2; D uncertain. V was shortened by 5 bases and J by 7 bases, with 11 bases between the two germline ends. This CDR3 is built from 13 residues. Germline CDR1 is MNHEY and CDR2 is SMNVEV (reference sequence). CDR3 amino acids: CASSRLVIGELFF. The CDR3 DNA is TGTGCCAGCAGTAGGCTAGTGATCGGGGAGCTGTTTTTT.

The rearrangement links TRBV5-1 to TRBJ2-4, with D hard to call. The germline V gene has CDR1 SGHRS and CDR2 YFSETQ. This CDR3 region has 15 residues. Between the trimmed V and J ends, which lost 0 bases and 0 bases, there was a span of 7 bases. CDR3 sequence: CASSLAIVAKNIQYF. Here the CDR3 DNA reads TGCGCCAGCAGCTTGGCGATCGTAGCCAAAAACATTCAGTACTTC.

This clonotype was seen only once. The V and J genes are TRBV20-1 and TRBJ1-2; no firm D call. Germline V gene data show CDR1 as DFQATT and CDR2 as SNEGSKA (reference sequence). V lost 0 bases to trimming and J lost 5 bases, with 16 bases between them. The CDR3 has 15 residues. The CDR3 is CSARDPRQDRYGYTF. Here the CDR3 DNA reads TGCAGTGCTAGAGACCCCAGGCAGGACCGATATGGCTACACCTTC.

CDR3 sequence: CASSQPQTSGPSSYNEQFF. The CDR3 DNA reads as TGTGCCAGCAGCCAACCCCAGACTAGCGGCCCTAGCTCCTACAATGAGCAGTTCTTC. J is TRBJ2-1 and V is TRBV3-1, with 9 bases lining up with TRBD2. The CDR3 is 19 residues long. Germline CDR1 LGHDT, CDR2 YNNKEL (reference sequence). The junction had 11 bases not matched to a gene; V was cut back by 2 bases and J by 0 bases.

The chain uses TRBV12-3 or TRBV12-4 and TRBJ2-7; tentatively, D is TRBD1 or TRBD2 (6 bases each). V lost 3 bases and J 4 bases, leaving 22 bases between the germline ends. The CDR3 is 17 amino acids. The CDR3, as DNA: TGTGCCAGCAGTTTCCCCGGGGGCGGGCAGGCAAGATACGAGCAGTACTTC. This translates into CASSFPGGGQARYEQYF.

Here the CDR3 reads CASSVGEGETQYF. In DNA form, the CDR3 reads TGTGCCAGCAGCGTAGGTGAGGGGGAGACCCAGTACTTC. The rearrangement links TRBV9 to TRBJ2-5, with D perhaps given as TRBD1 or TRBD2 (5 bases each). Between the trimmed V and J ends, which lost 0 bases and 5 bases, there was a span of 8 bases. The CDR3 covers 13 residues. Germline V CDR1 and CDR2: SGDLS, YYNGEE.

The chain carries TRBV5-5 and TRBJ1-4; the D is unclear. The CDR3 consists of 13 residues. The V gene lost 4 bases and the J gene lost 8 bases, with 12 bases spanning the gap. Germline-derived CDR1 and CDR2 are SGHKS and YYEKEE (reference sequence). CDR3 sequence: CASSRALREKLFF. The DNA for the CDR3 is TGTGCCAGCAGCCGAGCCCTTAGAGAAAAACTGTTTTTT. Full variable domain (outside the CDR3, taken from reference TRBV5-5 and TRBJ1-4): DAGVTQSPTHLIKTRGQQVTLRCSPISGHKSVSWYQQVLGQGPQFIFQYYEKEERGRGNFPDRFSARQFPNYSSELNVNALLLGDSALYLCASSRALREKLFFGSGTQLSVL.